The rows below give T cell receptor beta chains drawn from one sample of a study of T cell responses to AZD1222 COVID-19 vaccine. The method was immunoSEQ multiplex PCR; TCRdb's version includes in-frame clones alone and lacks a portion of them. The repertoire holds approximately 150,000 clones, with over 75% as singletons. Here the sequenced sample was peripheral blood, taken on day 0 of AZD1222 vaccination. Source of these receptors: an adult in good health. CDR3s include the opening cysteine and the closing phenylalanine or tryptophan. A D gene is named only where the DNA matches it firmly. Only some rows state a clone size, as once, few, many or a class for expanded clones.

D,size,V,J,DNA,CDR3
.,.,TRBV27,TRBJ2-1,TGTGCCAGCAGTGTTATCGGGTCGCAGGACAATGAGCAGTTCTTC,CASSVIGSQDNEQFF
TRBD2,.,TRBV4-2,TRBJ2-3,TGTGCCAGCAGCCATGGGGCAAGCGGGAGGGCCCTCGAAGATACGCAGTATTTT,CASSHGASGRALEDTQYF
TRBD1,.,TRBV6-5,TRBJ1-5,TGTGCCAGCAGTCTCACAGGGGGCATCTGGCAGCCCCAGCATTTT,CASSLTGGIWQPQHF
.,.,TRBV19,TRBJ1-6,TGTGCCAGTATCCCGGGACCTTTGGATAATTCACCCCTCCACTTT,CASIPGPLDNSPLHF
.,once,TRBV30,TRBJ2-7,TGTGCCTGGAGTGTTTCCGTTGAAGCGAAGCAGTACTTC,CAWSVSVEAKQYF
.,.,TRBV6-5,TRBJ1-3,TGTGCCAGCCGATCATCCTCTGGAAACACCATATATTTT,CASRSSSGNTIYF
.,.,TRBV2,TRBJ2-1,TGTGCCAGCAGTGGGGCGGGGGCGTTCTACAATGAGCAGTTCTTC,CASSGAGAFYNEQFF
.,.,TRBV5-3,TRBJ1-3,TGTGCCAGAAGACCTGTGACCTCTGGAAACACCATATATTTT,CARRPVTSGNTIYF
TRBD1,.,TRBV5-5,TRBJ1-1,TGTGCCAGCAGTTACTCGGGGACAGGGGTACCTGAAGCTTTCTTT,CASSYSGTGVPEAFF
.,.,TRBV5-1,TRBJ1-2,TGCGCCAGCAGCCCTAAGACGGGGGCGCTGATCGCTGGCTACACCTTC,CASSPKTGALIAGYTF
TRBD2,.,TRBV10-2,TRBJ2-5,TGCGCCAGCATGCGGGCTAGCGGAGGCCAAGAGACCCAGTACTTC,CASMRASGGQETQYF
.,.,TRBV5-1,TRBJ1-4,TGCGCCAGCAGGGGAATTGGAGAAAAACTGTTTTTT,CASRGIGEKLFF
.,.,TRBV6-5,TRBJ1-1,TGTGCCAGCAGAGGTCCCACGTCAAACACTGAAGCTTTCTTT,CASRGPTSNTEAFF
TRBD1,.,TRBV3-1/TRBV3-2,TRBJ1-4,TGTGCCAGCAGCCTACAGGGGGTGTCTAATGAAAAACTGTTTTTT,CASSLQGVSNEKLFF
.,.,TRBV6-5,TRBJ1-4,TGTGCCAGCATGAGTTCAACTAATGAAAAACTGTTTTTT,CASMSSTNEKLFF
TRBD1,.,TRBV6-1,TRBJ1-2,TGTGCCAGCAGTGAAAGACAGGGTCCACCCTATGGCTACACCTTC,CASSERQGPPYGYTF
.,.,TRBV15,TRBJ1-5,TGTGCCACCAGGACCGGGGGGAGCAATCAGCCCCAGCATTTT,CATRTGGSNQPQHF
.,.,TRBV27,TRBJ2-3,TGTGCCAGCAGTTTGGGACTCTCCCGAACAGATACGCAGTATTTT,CASSLGLSRTDTQYF
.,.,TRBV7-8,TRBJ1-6,TGTGCCAGCAGCACCTCCGGGGGCAATTCACCCCTCCACTTT,CASSTSGGNSPLHF
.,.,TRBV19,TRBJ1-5,TGTGCCAGTAGTATTTCCAGGGATGAGCCCCAGCATTTT,CASSISRDEPQHF
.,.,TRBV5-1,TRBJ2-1,TGCGCCAGCAGCTTGGGGGCCAGGGTCCCCAATGAGCAGTTCTTC,CASSLGARVPNEQFF
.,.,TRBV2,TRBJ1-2,TGTGCCAGCAGTCAGGGTTATGGCTACACCTTC,CASSQGYGYTF
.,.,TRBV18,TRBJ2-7,TGTGCCAGCTCACGCACCTCTGCTCCTGGCGAGCAGTACTTC,CASSRTSAPGEQYF
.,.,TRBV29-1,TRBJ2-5,TGCAGCGTTGTTCCGGGGCGCATGGAGACCCAGTACTTC,CSVVPGRMETQYF
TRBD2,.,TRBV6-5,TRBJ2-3,TGTGCCAGCAGGGGAGGGACGGCCCGCACAGATACGCAGTATTTT,CASRGGTARTDTQYF
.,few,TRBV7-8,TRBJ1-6,TGTGCCAGCAGCTTAGCCGGATCACCCCTCCACTTT,CASSLAGSPLHF
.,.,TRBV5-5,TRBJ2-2,TGTGCCAGCCACGACTACCCATGGGGGGAGCTGTTTTTT,CASHDYPWGELFF
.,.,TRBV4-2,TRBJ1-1,TGTGCCAGCAGCCCGGCGAGTAACCAGGGCCACACTGAAGCTTTCTTT,CASSPASNQGHTEAFF
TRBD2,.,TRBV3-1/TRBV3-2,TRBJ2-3,TGTGCCAGCAGCCCCATAGGGGGACTAGCGGGAGCCACAGATACGCAGTATTTT,CASSPIGGLAGATDTQYF
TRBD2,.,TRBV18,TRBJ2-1,TGTGCCAGCTCCCCTAGCGGTGCGCGAAGTGAGCAGTTCTTC,CASSPSGARSEQFF
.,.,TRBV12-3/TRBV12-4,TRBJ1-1,TGTGCCAGCAGTTTAGATCAAGCCACTGAAGCTTTCTTT,CASSLDQATEAFF
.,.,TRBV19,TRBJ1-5,TGTGCCAGTAGTATTGGCCAGGGATTATATAGCAATCAGCCCCAGCATTTT,CASSIGQGLYSNQPQHF
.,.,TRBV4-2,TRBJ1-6,TGTGCCAGCAGCCCCCGGGAGGGGTCACCCCTCCACTTT,CASSPREGSPLHF
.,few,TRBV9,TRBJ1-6,TGTGCCAGCAGCGCGTCGACAGGAAATTCACCCCTCCACTTT,CASSASTGNSPLHF
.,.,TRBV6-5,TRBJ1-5,TGTGCCAGCAGTCACCCAGAACAGCCCCAGCATTTT,CASSHPEQPQHF
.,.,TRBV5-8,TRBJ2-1,TGTGCCAGCAGCTTGGCGGGACGCTCCTACAATGAGCAGTTCTTC,CASSLAGRSYNEQFF
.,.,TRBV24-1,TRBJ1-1,TGTGCCACCAGTGATTTGCGGGTCGGCGCAGCTTTCTTT,CATSDLRVGAAFF
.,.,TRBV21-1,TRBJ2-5,TGTGCCAGCAGCACGAAAACGGCCGGGACAGGTTACGAGACCCAGTACTTC,CASSTKTAGTGYETQYF
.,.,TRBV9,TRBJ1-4,TGTGCCAGCAGCCCCTTCTCGAGCGTAGGTGAAAAACTGTTTTTT,CASSPFSSVGEKLFF
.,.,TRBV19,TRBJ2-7,TGTGCCAGTAGTATGAGAAAAATCCTAGAAAACTCCTACGAGCAGTACTTC,CASSMRKILENSYEQYF
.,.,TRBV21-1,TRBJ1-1,TGTGCCAGCAGCAAAGCTAGAGACAGGGGCATCGGGGGCACTGAAGCTTTCTTT,CASSKARDRGIGGTEAFF
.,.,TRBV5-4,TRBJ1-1,TGTGCCAGCAGCACGAAACAGGGCATGAACACTGAAGCTTTCTTT,CASSTKQGMNTEAFF
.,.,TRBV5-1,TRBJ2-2,TGCGCCAGCAGCTTGGGACTAAACACCGGGGAGCTGTTTTTT,CASSLGLNTGELFF
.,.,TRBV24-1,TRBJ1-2,TGTGCCACAAAAGCAGACAGATTCAACTATGGCTACACCTTC,CATKADRFNYGYTF
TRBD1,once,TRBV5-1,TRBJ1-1,TGCGCCAGCAGCACCACTGACAGGGCGAACACTGAAGCTTTCTTT,CASSTTDRANTEAFF
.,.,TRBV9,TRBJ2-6,TGTGCCAGCAGCGCCGACTCGGGGGTGGCCAACGTCCTGACTTTC,CASSADSGVANVLTF
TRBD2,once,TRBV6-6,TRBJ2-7,TGTGCCAGCAGTAGTCGGACTAGCGGGACCCACGAGCAGTACTTC,CASSSRTSGTHEQYF
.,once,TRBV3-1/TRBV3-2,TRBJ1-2,TGTGCCAGCAGCCCACCAGTTCTGTCGACCCATGGCTACACCTTC,CASSPPVLSTHGYTF
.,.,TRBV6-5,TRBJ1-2,TGTGCCAGCAGATCCCGGGGGAGGGGAAACTATGGCTACACCTTC,CASRSRGRGNYGYTF